The rows below give T cell receptor beta chains drawn from one sample of a study of blood T cells in healthy people across ages. TCRdb reanalysed the 5' RACE reads using MiXCR and keeps one entry per CDR3 protein. Seen here are about 1.5 million distinct CDR3 sequences, about 45% observed once, and the top ten hold less than 5%. Sequenced: blood. The receptors derive from a woman aged 18-35 years in good health. CDR3s include the opening cysteine and the closing phenylalanine or tryptophan. The order of the fields is J gene, V gene, clone size, D gene, CDR3 DNA, CDR3 protein. The D gene is left open where the match is weak. Rows give clone size only sometimes, using once, few, many, or a class for an expanded clone.

J gene: TRBJ2-5
V gene: TRBV28
clone size: NA
D gene: TRBD2
CDR3 DNA: TGTGCCAGCAGTTTATTTGGGACTAGCGGGAGGGCCGGGGAGACCCAGTACTTC
CDR3 protein: CASSLFGTSGRAGETQYF

J gene: TRBJ1-1
V gene: TRBV29-1
clone size: NA
D gene: NA
CDR3 DNA: TGCAGCGTGGCTGACTTGTTTGGGACTGAAGCTTTCTTT
CDR3 protein: CSVADLFGTEAFF

J gene: TRBJ2-3
V gene: TRBV5-1
clone size: many
D gene: NA
CDR3 DNA: TGCGCCAGCAGCTTGAACAGGGCGGGAGATACGCAGTATTTT
CDR3 protein: CASSLNRAGDTQYF

J gene: TRBJ1-1
V gene: TRBV7-9
clone size: many
D gene: NA
CDR3 DNA: TGTGCCAGCAGCTTTATGAACACTGAAGCTTTCTTT
CDR3 protein: CASSFMNTEAFF

J gene: TRBJ2-1
V gene: TRBV20-1
clone size: NA
D gene: TRBD2
CDR3 DNA: TGCAGTGCTAGGCGCCCTAGCGGGAGTTTCTTCTCCTACAATGAGCAGTTCTTC
CDR3 protein: CSARRPSGSFFSYNEQFF

J gene: TRBJ2-1
V gene: TRBV29-1
clone size: few
D gene: TRBD1
CDR3 DNA: TGCAGCGTTGAAGAGACAGGGGGCGTTTTGCGGTACCCGTTCCATGAGCAGTTCTTC
CDR3 protein: CSVEETGGVLRYPFHEQFF

J gene: TRBJ2-5
V gene: TRBV7-2
clone size: NA
D gene: NA
CDR3 DNA: TGTGCCAGCAGCTCCAGGGGTATCCGGGAGACCCAGTACTTC
CDR3 protein: CASSSRGIRETQYF

J gene: TRBJ2-7
V gene: TRBV10-3
clone size: few
D gene: NA
CDR3 DNA: TGTGCCATCAGTGAGCCTAGTACCTACGAGCAGTACTTC
CDR3 protein: CAISEPSTYEQYF

J gene: TRBJ1-2
V gene: TRBV9
clone size: NA
D gene: TRBD1
CDR3 DNA: TGTGCCAGCAGCACGACAGGGTCTCAGTACTATGGCTACACCTTC
CDR3 protein: CASSTTGSQYYGYTF

J gene: TRBJ1-6
V gene: TRBV10-3
clone size: NA
D gene: NA
CDR3 DNA: TGTGCCATCAGTGAGTCGATGGGTGCGAGCTCCTATAATTCACCCCTCCACTTT
CDR3 protein: CAISESMGASSYNSPLHF

J gene: TRBJ1-2
V gene: TRBV7-9
clone size: NA
D gene: NA
CDR3 DNA: TGTGCCAGCAGCCACCCTGAGGGAGATGGCTACACCTTC
CDR3 protein: CASSHPEGDGYTF

J gene: TRBJ2-1
V gene: TRBV7-3
clone size: few
D gene: TRBD2
CDR3 DNA: TGTGCCAGCAGCTTAGTTGTTGAGGGGACTAGTAGGTTCCCCGAGCAGTTCTTC
CDR3 protein: CASSLVVEGTSRFPEQFF

J gene: TRBJ2-1
V gene: TRBV9
clone size: few
D gene: NA
CDR3 DNA: TGTGCCAGCAGCGTAGGCGGGTTCACGGACAATGAGCAGTTCTTC
CDR3 protein: CASSVGGFTDNEQFF

J gene: TRBJ2-3
V gene: TRBV12-3/TRBV12-4
clone size: many
D gene: TRBD2
CDR3 DNA: TGTGCCAGCAGTTTCACCGGACTAGCGGGGGGAGATACGCAGTATTTT
CDR3 protein: CASSFTGLAGGDTQYF

J gene: TRBJ1-5
V gene: TRBV12-3/TRBV12-4
clone size: many
D gene: TRBD1
CDR3 DNA: TGTGCCAGCAGTTTCGACTTGGGGGGGACAGACCATCAGCCCCAGCATTTT
CDR3 protein: CASSFDLGGTDHQPQHF

J gene: TRBJ1-5
V gene: TRBV3-1
clone size: NA
D gene: NA
CDR3 DNA: TGTGCCGGCAGCCAAGAGTATCCCAGGACCGATCAGCCCCAGCATTTT
CDR3 protein: CAGSQEYPRTDQPQHF

J gene: TRBJ2-1
V gene: TRBV7-2
clone size: NA
D gene: TRBD2
CDR3 DNA: TGTGCCAGCAGGACGGGAGGGACTAGCTTCATTGAGCAGTTCTTC
CDR3 protein: CASRTGGTSFIEQFF